This is a list of T cell receptor beta chains from one sample in a study of a mutant IDH1 vaccine in newly diagnosed glioma. The repertoire was sequenced with immunoSEQ multiplex PCR; TCRdb's copy has only in-frame clones and lacks some. The data contain almost 95,000 clones, around nine tenths of them singletons. Their target antigens are unknown. This sample comprised PBMCs, obtained from a glioma patient whose treatment included an IDH1 peptide vaccine. These receptors originate from a woman aged 45-60 years with glioma. The CDR3 runs from the conserved cysteine through the conserved F or W. A D gene is named only where the DNA matches it firmly. Part of the rows lack a size; the others show once, few, many or a class for expanded clones.

V gene	J gene	clone size	D gene	CDR3 DNA	CDR3 protein
TRBV28	TRBJ1-3	NA	NA	TGTGCCAGCAGTTTTCGCATTCGGCACTCTGGAAACACCATATATTTT	CASSFRIRHSGNTIYF
TRBV27	TRBJ2-1	NA	NA	TGTGCCAGCAGTTTCGGCGGGATTGAGCAGTTCTTC	CASSFGGIEQFF
TRBV5-1	TRBJ1-2	NA	NA	TGCGCCAGCAGCCCAACCGGCAGGAACTATGGCTACACCTTC	CASSPTGRNYGYTF
TRBV9	TRBJ1-1	NA	NA	TGTGCCAGCAGCCCCACGTCTCAGAACACTGAAGCTTTCTTT	CASSPTSQNTEAFF
TRBV13	TRBJ1-4	once	NA	TGTGCCAGCAGCTTAGGTGCGCAGGGTGGGGAAAAACTGTTTTTT	CASSLGAQGGEKLFF
TRBV28	TRBJ1-1	NA	NA	TGTGCCAGCAGCCTGGATCTGAACACTGAAGCTTTCTTT	CASSLDLNTEAFF
TRBV27	TRBJ1-6	NA	TRBD1	TGTGCCAGCAGTTTAACGACAGGGAGCTCCTATAATTCACCCCTCCACTTT	CASSLTTGSSYNSPLHF
TRBV9	TRBJ1-5	NA	TRBD1	TGTGCCAGCAGCGTATTGACAGGGTCCCAGCCCCAGCATTTT	CASSVLTGSQPQHF
TRBV10-3	TRBJ2-3	NA	TRBD1	TGTGCCATCAGTGATACGACAGGGACAGATACGCAGTATTTT	CAISDTTGTDTQYF
TRBV28	TRBJ1-5	NA	NA	TGTGCCAGCAGTTTGGGACAGCCCCAGCATTTT	CASSLGQPQHF
TRBV9	TRBJ2-5	NA	NA	TGTGCCAGCGGTGGAGAGACCCAGTACTTC	CASGGETQYF
TRBV27	TRBJ2-2	once	NA	NA	CASSYTFGAGELFF
TRBV2	TRBJ1-4	NA	NA	TGTGCCAGCAGGCTCCTGGGGGGACTCGATAATGAAAAACTGTTTTTT	CASRLLGGLDNEKLFF
TRBV28	TRBJ2-5	NA	NA	TGTGCCAGCAGTCCCCGGGACCCGGGTGTTGAGACCCAGTACTTC	CASSPRDPGVETQYF
TRBV27	TRBJ2-7	NA	TRBD2	TGTGCCAGCAGTTTTGAGACTAGCGGGAGGGCCTACGAGCAGTACTTC	CASSFETSGRAYEQYF
TRBV19	TRBJ1-2	NA	NA	TGTGCCAGTAGTACCGACCCCGTAGAATTGGGGGGGGAAGATGGCTACACCTTC	CASSTDPVELGGEDGYTF
TRBV1	TRBJ2-1	NA	NA	TGCACCAGCAGGCTGGTCGGAGCGGATATCTCCTACAATGAGCAGTTCTTC	CTSRLVGADISYNEQFF
TRBV30	TRBJ2-1	NA	NA	TGTGCCTGGACGGACCAGAGCTCCTACAATGAGCAGTTCTTC	CAWTDQSSYNEQFF
TRBV18	TRBJ2-3	NA	NA	TGTGCCAGCTCACTCCCTCAGGGGCTCCGCCCTACAGAAGGTCGCACAGATACGCAGTATTTT	CASSLPQGLRPTEGRTDTQYF
TRBV2	TRBJ2-2	NA	TRBD1	TGTGCCAGCAGTCACGGCAGACAGGGACGACACGGAATGAAGCTGTTTTTT	CASSHGRQGRHGMKLFF
TRBV28	TRBJ2-6	NA	NA	TGTGCCAGCAGTATTGACAGCTCTGGGGCCAACGTCCTGACTTTC	CASSIDSSGANVLTF
TRBV10-3	TRBJ2-7	NA	TRBD2	TGTGCCATCATGCCGGGACTAGCGGGAGGTGTGAGGGAGCAGTACTTC	CAIMPGLAGGVREQYF
TRBV5-4	TRBJ1-1	NA	NA	TGTGCCAGCGGCTTGGGGCCAGGTGGGGGAGGAGGCACTGAAGCTTTCTTT	CASGLGPGGGGGTEAFF
TRBV5-6	TRBJ2-3	NA	TRBD2	TGTGCCAGCAGGGGACAGGGTGGGACTAGCGGTCGCACAGATACGCAGTATTTT	CASRGQGGTSGRTDTQYF
TRBV5-4	TRBJ2-3	NA	TRBD1	TGTGCCAGCAGCCCGACAGGGGAGGTCGCAGATACGCAGTATTTT	CASSPTGEVADTQYF
TRBV6-4	TRBJ2-5	NA	NA	TGTGCCAGCAGTGACGAGGGAGTAGAGACCCAGTACTTC	CASSDEGVETQYF
TRBV27	TRBJ2-1	NA	TRBD2	TGTGCCAGCAGGCCTGCTAGCGGGAGAGGAGTATACAATGAGCAGTTCTTC	CASRPASGRGVYNEQFF
TRBV28	TRBJ1-2	NA	NA	TGTGCCAGCATTCGGGCAGACAACTATGGCTACACCTTC	CASIRADNYGYTF
TRBV10-3	TRBJ2-1	NA	NA	TGTGCCATCAGTGAGTCAACAGAGTACAATGAGCAGTTCTTC	CAISESTEYNEQFF
TRBV28	TRBJ2-2	NA	NA	TGTGCCAGCAGTCCCCCCCGGACAGCGCTGAACACCGGGGAGCTGTTTTTT	CASSPPRTALNTGELFF
TRBV27	TRBJ1-3	NA	NA	TGTGCCAGCAGTTTAGGCCGCTCTGGAAACACCATATATTTT	CASSLGRSGNTIYF
TRBV10-3	TRBJ1-2	NA	NA	TGTGCCATCAGTGACGGGTCCTATGGCTACACCTTC	CAISDGSYGYTF
TRBV7-3	TRBJ1-1	NA	NA	TGTGCCAGCAGCCTCCTACGGCAGGGACGAGATACTGAAGCTTTCTTT	CASSLLRQGRDTEAFF
TRBV13	TRBJ1-2	NA	TRBD1	TGTGCCAGCAGCTTGTACGGGACAGGGAGCCGAGGCTACACCTTC	CASSLYGTGSRGYTF
TRBV11-2	TRBJ2-5	NA	NA	TGTGCCAGCAGCTTAGGGACCGGCAGCGAGGGGGAGACCCAGTACTTC	CASSLGTGSEGETQYF
TRBV13	TRBJ2-5	once	NA	TGTGCCAGCAGCTTGGGTAGCTTAGAGACCCAGTACTTC	CASSLGSLETQYF
TRBV12-5	TRBJ2-1	NA	NA	TGTGCTAGTGGTTTGGCGTCTTACAATGAGCAGTTCTTC	CASGLASYNEQFF
TRBV10-1	TRBJ2-1	NA	TRBD2	TGCGCCAGCAGTGAGACTAGCGGGAGCTCCTACAATGAGCAGTTCTTC	CASSETSGSSYNEQFF
TRBV29-1	TRBJ2-7	NA	NA	TGCAGCGTTTTAGCGGCCTCCTACGAGCAGTACTTC	CSVLAASYEQYF
TRBV2	TRBJ1-2	NA	NA	TGTGCCAGCAGGAAGGGGCAGGGCGATGGCTACACCTTC	CASRKGQGDGYTF
TRBV5-4	TRBJ2-7	NA	NA	TGTGCCAGCAGCTTGGACCGGATCTCCTACGAGCAGTACTTC	CASSLDRISYEQYF
TRBV15	TRBJ2-3	NA	TRBD1	TGTGCCACCAGCAGAGAGGACAGGGGGGCGGATACGCAGTATTTT	CATSREDRGADTQYF
TRBV30	TRBJ2-3	NA	NA	TGTGCCTGGAGTTCGAGTCCCACGGCGAGCACAGATACGCAGTATTTT	CAWSSSPTASTDTQYF
TRBV7-2	TRBJ2-1	NA	NA	TGTGCCAGCAGCTTACTGACGATTAGCAATGAGCAGTTCTTC	CASSLLTISNEQFF
TRBV5-1	TRBJ2-5	once	NA	TGCGCCAGCAGCTTGTCACCCCCACAGGGAGGAGAGACCCAGTACTTC	CASSLSPPQGGETQYF
TRBV5-1	TRBJ2-1	NA	TRBD2	TGCGCCAGCAGCTCAGGGACTAGCGGGAGTGGGGAGCAGTTCTTC	CASSSGTSGSGEQFF
TRBV6-5	TRBJ2-7	NA	NA	TGTGCCAGCACGGGGAGCTACGAGCAGTACTTC	CASTGSYEQYF
TRBV30	TRBJ1-5	NA	NA	TGTGCCTGGAGCCGGGACACCGATCAGCCCCAGCATTTT	CAWSRDTDQPQHF
TRBV5-1	TRBJ1-1	NA	NA	TGCGCCAGCAGCTTGTCCGTACTAAACACTGAAGCTTTCTTT	CASSLSVLNTEAFF
TRBV5-4	TRBJ2-2	NA	TRBD2	TGTGCCAGCAGCGTAGGGACTAGCGGGAGTCGTTCCACCGGGGAGCTGTTTTTT	CASSVGTSGSRSTGELFF
TRBV27	TRBJ2-7	NA	TRBD1	TGTGCCAGCAGACAGTCGGGACAGGGGAGCCACGAGCAGTACTTC	CASRQSGQGSHEQYF
TRBV12-5	TRBJ2-7	NA	NA	TGTGCTAGCACCGTGGCATACGAGCAGTACTTC	CASTVAYEQYF
TRBV6-5	TRBJ2-7	NA	NA	TGTGCCAGCACCCAAGGGGGGGGTGGGGAGCAGTACTTC	CASTQGGGGEQYF
TRBV28	TRBJ2-7	NA	TRBD2	TGTGCCAGCGAGCCGGGGGGGGCACGGTTTGAGCAGTACTTC	CASEPGGARFEQYF
TRBV30	TRBJ2-2	NA	TRBD2	TGTGCCTGGAGTGCTGAAGCGGGAGCGAACACCGGGGAGCTGTTTTTT	CAWSAEAGANTGELFF
TRBV7-9	TRBJ2-5	NA	TRBD2	TGTGCCAGCACCCTATACGGGCTAGCGGGAGTAGAGACCCAGTACTTC	CASTLYGLAGVETQYF
TRBV7-9	TRBJ1-2	NA	NA	TGTGCCAGCACCAGAGACAGGCTCTATGGCTACACCTTC	CASTRDRLYGYTF
TRBV5-1	TRBJ2-2	NA	TRBD1	TGCGCCAGCAGAACGGGACAGCTGAACACCGGGGAGCTGTTTTTT	CASRTGQLNTGELFF
TRBV11-3	TRBJ1-4	NA	NA	TGTGCCAGCAGCTTTTCACAGCTAAGTGAGAGTGAAAAACTGTTTTTT	CASSFSQLSESEKLFF